These 20 T cell receptor beta chains were all obtained from the same sample, sequenced in a study of T-cell reconstitution after alpha-beta-depleted transplantation in children. Unique molecular identifiers featured in how the TCRbeta library was prepared. TCRdb reprocessed the PCR reads with MiXCR, giving one entry per CDR3 protein. Counted here are about 400,000 distinct CDR3 sequences, roughly 20% occurring once; the ten biggest clones make up 3% to 4.5%. The starting material was PBMCs from the stem cell graft donor, obtained from the stem cell graft. The receptors derive from a human donor who donated a stem cell graft to a child with acute myeloid leukemia.

The chain uses TRBV3-1 and TRBJ2-3, with 7 bases fitting TRBD2. Germline V gene sequence: CDR1 LGHDT, CDR2 YNNKEL (reference sequence). Trimming removed 6 bases from V and 2 bases from J; junction bases left unmatched: 14. This CDR3 contains 17 residues. CDR3 in amino acids: CASSFQLAEPPTDTQYF. The CDR3 bases are TGTGCCAGCAGTTTTCAGCTAGCGGAGCCACCCACAGATACGCAGTATTTT.

The chain recombines TRBV20-1 with TRBJ2-1; TRBD2 matches at 9 bases. The ends lost 3 bases at V and 8 bases at J; junction bases unmatched: 14. The CDR3 is 16 amino acids. Germline CDR1 DFQATT, CDR2 SNEGSKA (reference sequence). The chain's CDR3 is CSARNLAGFLADEQFF. DNA for the CDR3: TGCAGTGCTAGGAACCTAGCGGGGTTTTTGGCCGATGAGCAGTTCTTC.

This clonotype has more than one count but fewer than ten. This rearrangement joins TRBV20-1 to TRBJ2-1; TRBD1 aligns across 8 bases. The CDR3 totals 13 residues. Germline CDR1 reads DFQATT; CDR2 reads SNEGSKA (reference sequence). J lost 6 bases, V lost 7 bases, and 8 bases had no gene match. The CDR3 nucleotides are TGCAGTGGGGGACAGGTAGACTTCAATGAGCAGTTCTTC. Translated: CSGGQVDFNEQFF.

This clonotype has ten or more counts. The chain recombines TRBV15 with TRBJ2-5, with D tentatively TRBD1 (5 bases). CDR1 and CDR2 from the germline V gene are LNHNV and YYDKDF (reference sequence). V lost 2 bases and J 1 base, leaving 8 bases between the germline ends. The CDR3 spans 14 residues. CDR3 DNA: TGTGCCACCAGCAGATTCAGGGCCCAAGAGACCCAGTACTTC. This codes for CATSRFRAQETQYF.

This clonotype was observed at least ten times. The junction departs from germline at one end; a sequencing error may be responsible. The chain joins TRBV5-1 to TRBJ2-6, with TRBD1 as a possible D gene (6 bases). CDR3 length: 15 amino acids. Germline loops: CDR1 SGHRS, CDR2 YFSETQ. The CDR3 nucleotides read TGTGCCAGCAGTCTACAGGGCTCTGGGGCCAACGTCCTGACTTTC. Translating gives CASSLQGSGANVLTF.

This clonotype was observed a handful of times. The rearrangement joins TRBV24-1 to TRBJ1-2; 9 nucleotides line up with TRBD1. Unmatched junction bases numbered 9, after V lost 3 bases and J lost 8 bases. The CDR3 covers 15 residues. The germline V gene has CDR1 KGHDR and CDR2 SFDVKD. In DNA form, the CDR3 reads TGTGCCACCAGTGATCCGGCCCGGACAGGGGAAGGCTACACCTTC. It yields the protein CATSDPARTGEGYTF.

CDR3 in DNA: TGCGCCAGCAGCCCTTCAGGGACAGGGGATGAGCAGTTCTTC. This gives the protein CASSPSGTGDEQFF. The chain has TRBV5-1 and TRBJ2-1, with 10 bases lining up with TRBD1. Germline loops: CDR1 SGHRS, CDR2 YFSETQ. CDR3 size: 14 residues. J was trimmed by 8 bases and V by 4 bases; bases with no gene match: 6.

This sequence joins TRBV11-2 and TRBJ2-1; 12 bases agree with TRBD2. The germline gives CDR1 SGHAT, CDR2 FQNNGV. After removal of 5 bases from V and 7 bases from J, the junction contained 6 bases not matched to a gene. The CDR3 is 15 amino acids. CDR3: CASSRLAGGRNEQFF. The CDR3, as DNA: TGTGCCAGCAGCAGGCTAGCGGGAGGGCGAAATGAGCAGTTCTTC.

The J gene is TRBJ2-7, the V gene TRBV24-1; 7 bases align to TRBD2. V trimming: 3 bases; J trimming: 6 bases; junction bases outside the gene matches: 4. CDR3 length: 13 residues. CDR1 is KGHDR and CDR2 is SFDVKD in the germline V gene. CDR3 protein: CATSDTPGGEQYF. The CDR3 DNA sequence: TGTGCCACCAGTGATACCCCGGGGGGCGAGCAGTACTTC.

The chain carries TRBV7-6 and TRBJ2-7; tentatively, D is TRBD1 or TRBD2 (5 bases each). Trimming removed 5 bases at V and 3 bases at J, with 14 bases between. The CDR3 has 14 amino acids. Germline loops: CDR1 SGHVS, CDR2 FNYEAQ. CDR3 sequence: CASSRDSGGYEQYF. DNA of the CDR3: TGTGCCAGCAGCCGGGATTCTGGGGGCTACGAGCAGTACTTC.

This chain joins TRBV29-1 and TRBJ2-7, with D possibly TRBD1 on 7 matching bases. Trimming took 7 bases from V and 0 from J, leaving 16 bases between them. CDR3 length: 14 amino acids. CDR1 and CDR2 (germline): SQVTM, ANQGSEA. CDR3 DNA sequence: TGCAGCGCCGGAGGGGGACAGAGCTCCTACGAGCAGTACTTC. This translates into CSAGGGQSSYEQYF.

This chain uses TRBV25-1 with TRBJ2-5; 14 bases agree with TRBD2. The junction had 10 bases not matched to a gene; V was cut back by 8 bases and J by 5 bases. The CDR3 has 16 residues. Per germline, CDR1 MGHDK and CDR2 SYGVNS. The CDR3 loop reads CASGGGLAGVDETQYF. CDR3 DNA: TGTGCCAGCGGCGGGGGACTAGCGGGAGTCGACGAGACCCAGTACTTC. Together with reference TRBV25-1 and TRBJ2-5, the CDR3 gives the full variable domain: EADIYQTPRYLVIGTGKKITLECSQTMGHDKMYWYQQDPGMELHLIHYSYGVNSTEKGDLSSESTVSRIRTEHFPLTLESARPSHTSQYLCASGGGLAGVDETQYFGPGTRLLVL.

The chain employs TRBV20-1 and TRBJ2-2; D uncertain. The germline V and J ends were trimmed by 1 base and 1 base, with 4 bases remaining between them. The CDR3 spans 13 residues. The V gene's germline CDR1 is DFQATT and CDR2 SNEGSKA (reference sequence). The CDR3 DNA follows: TGCAGTGCTAGAGGGGAGAACACCGGGGAGCTGTTTTTT. Translated: CSARGENTGELFF.

V usage is TRBV4-1 and J usage is TRBJ2-5, with TRBD2 identical over 10 bases. The germline V gene encodes CDR1 MGHRA and CDR2 YSYEKL. This CDR3 contains 16 residues. Trimming at V came to 2 bases and at J to 2 bases, leaving 5 bases not matched to a gene. The CDR3 region is CASSQRIAGGQETQYF. The CDR3 nucleotides are TGCGCCAGCAGCCAAAGGATAGCGGGAGGACAAGAGACCCAGTACTTC.

The V gene is TRBV6-6, the J gene TRBJ2-3; D uncertain. The CDR3 has 13 residues. Germline values: CDR1 MNHNY, CDR2 SVGAGI (reference sequence). Trimming pared 6 bases from V and 0 bases from J, leaving 7 bases between. The CDR3 bases are TGTGCCAGCAGCCAGTTTAGCACAGATACGCAGTATTTT. Encoded protein: CASSQFSTDTQYF.

This chain links TRBV7-8 with TRBJ1-2; weak D call: TRBD1 (6 bases). V lost 7 bases to trimming and J lost 2 bases, with 23 bases between them. This CDR3 comprises 17 residues. Germline CDR1 reads SGHVS; CDR2 reads FQNEAQ. As DNA, the CDR3 is TGTGCCAGCATCCACGGGACACCGGGCTCCCCCAACTATGGCTACACCTTC. It is translated as CASIHGTPGSPNYGYTF.

J is TRBJ2-1 and V is TRBV3-1; D not certain. The CDR3 loop spans 16 amino acids. V lost 11 bases to trimming and J lost 3 bases, with 23 bases between them. Germline-derived CDR1 and CDR2 are LGHDT and YNNKEL (reference sequence). The CDR3 DNA follows: TGTGCCTCCTGCCAAGATCGCCTAGAATTCTACAATGAGCAGTTCTTC. It specifies CASCQDRLEFYNEQFF.

This clonotype has a count of ten or more. The gene calls are TRBV7-9 and TRBJ2-7, with D uncertain. The V end was cut by 3 bases, the J end by 5 bases, with 8 bases between. Germline loops: CDR1 SEHNR, CDR2 FQNEAQ (reference sequence). The CDR3 totals 12 residues. The CDR3 nucleotides read TGTGCCAGCAGCTTGCCCCTTGACGAGCAGTACTTC. Encoded protein: CASSLPLDEQYF. The whole variable domain, remainder taken from reference TRBV7-9 and TRBJ2-7, is DTGVSQNPRHKITKRGQNVTFRCDPISEHNRLYWYRQTLGQGPEFLTYFQNEAQLEKSRLLSDRFSAERPKGSFSTLEIQRTEQGDSAMYLCASSLPLDEQYFGPGTRLTVT.

This clonotype was counted a few times. CDR3 in DNA: TGTGCCAGCACCGGAGAACCGGGGACACCGCGAGGCACCGGGGAGCTGTTTTTT. It encodes CASTGEPGTPRGTGELFF. The V gene is TRBV28, the J gene TRBJ2-2; D might be TRBD1 (6 bases). The germline V gene has CDR1 MDHEN and CDR2 SYDVKM. V dropped 7 bases and J dropped 4 bases, with 25 bases sitting between them. The CDR3 has 18 amino acids.

This clonotype has at least ten counts. The genes are TRBV7-2 and TRBJ2-1, with 8 bases identical to TRBD2. V dropped 0 bases and J dropped 7; count of bases not matched to a gene: 8. CDR3 length: 16 residues. The germline V gene encodes CDR1 SGHTA and CDR2 FQGNSA. The DNA for the CDR3 is TGTGCCAGCAGCTTAGCGGCGTTGTTAGCGGGAAATGAGCAGTTCTTC. Its protein is CASSLAALLAGNEQFF.